One sample yielded the 10 T cell receptor beta chains listed below, sequenced in a study of blood T cells in healthy people across ages. Alongside a J-beta primer mix, a sample-barcoded 5' primer served in a second PCR lasting about 7 to 11 cycles. TCRdb reprocessed the 5' RACE reads with MiXCR, giving one entry per CDR3 protein. The table includes about 1.6 million distinct CDR3 sequences, about 31% detected once. The sequencing sample was made of blood. Source of these receptors: a woman aged 25 to 39 in good health.

The V gene is TRBV15, the J gene TRBJ2-1; no clear D. In germline, CDR1 is LNHNV, CDR2 YYDKDF (reference sequence). Trimming removed 1 base at V and 8 bases at J, with 15 bases between. The CDR3 extends over 15 amino acids. CDR3 nucleotide sequence: TGTGCCACCAGCAGAGGCGAAGACTCTACGGATGAGCAGTTCTTC. This sequence encodes CATSRGEDSTDEQFF.

The gene calls are TRBV4-1 and TRBJ2-3; 8 bases fit TRBD2. The germline V gene has CDR1 MGHRA and CDR2 YSYEKL. Losses at the gene ends were 1 base for V and 0 bases for J; bases not matched to a gene: 12. The length of the CDR3 is 19 residues. This CDR3 is CASSQAGTRVPTSTDTQYF. The CDR3 coding sequence is TGCGCCAGCAGCCAAGCCGGGACTAGGGTTCCCACTAGCACAGATACGCAGTATTTT.

Many counts were recorded for this clonotype. DNA for the CDR3: TGTGCCAGCAGCGCGCGGGACAGAGGATCCTACGAGCAGTACTTC. This sequence encodes CASSARDRGSYEQYF. V gene TRBV9 combines with J gene TRBJ2-7; a weak D match, TRBD1 (7 bases). V was shortened by 3 bases and J by 1 base, with 14 bases between the two germline ends. The CDR3 is 15 amino acids. From germline, CDR1 is SGDLS and CDR2 YYNGEE.

This clonotype was counted only a few times. The gene calls are TRBV7-9 and TRBJ2-1; 10 bases agree with TRBD2. Looked up from germline, CDR1 is SEHNR and CDR2 is FQNEAQ (reference sequence). The CDR3 covers 15 residues. After removal of 4 bases from V and 5 bases from J, the junction contained 5 bases not matched to a gene. CDR3 loop: CASSYGTSAHNEQFF. The DNA for the CDR3 is TGTGCCAGCAGCTACGGGACTAGCGCTCACAATGAGCAGTTCTTC. The variable domain in full, with the rest retrieved from reference TRBV7-9 and TRBJ2-1, is DTGVSQNPRHKITKRGQNVTFRCDPISEHNRLYWYRQTLGQGPEFLTYFQNEAQLEKSRLLSDRFSAERPKGSFSTLEIQRTEQGDSAMYLCASSYGTSAHNEQFFGPGTRLTVL.

This clonotype was detected many times. CDR3 sequence: CASSVVAGAYEQYF. The CDR3 DNA sequence: TGTGCCAGCAGCGTAGTAGCGGGAGCCTACGAGCAGTACTTC. V usage is TRBV9 and J usage is TRBJ2-7, with 9 bases aligning to TRBD2. The CDR3 spans 14 residues. Germline CDR1 and CDR2: SGDLS and YYNGEE. V was clipped by 0 bases and J by 2 bases; unmatched bases: 0.

This clonotype was seen just once. This may be a read error: a much more frequent sequence differs by one nucleotide. The V gene is TRBV5-5, the J gene TRBJ2-6; the match to TRBD1 covers 9 bases. CDR3 length: 16 amino acids. CDR1 is SGHKS and CDR2 is YYEKEE in the germline V gene (reference sequence). The CDR3 sequence is CTSSIQGADWANVLTF. The CDR3 nucleotides are TGTACCAGCAGCATACAGGGGGCTGACTGGGCCAACGTCCTGACTTTC.

This clonotype was seen ten or more times. The J gene is TRBJ2-1, the V gene TRBV7-3; either TRBD1 or TRBD2 may fit D (5 bases each). The CDR3 contains 14 residues. Trimming removed 5 bases from V and 7 bases from J, with 15 bases in between. Germline CDR1 reads SGHTA; CDR2 reads FQGTGA. CDR3 DNA: TGTGCCAGCAGCACGGGACCTCCCCTGAATGAGCAGTTCTTC. Its translation: CASSTGPPLNEQFF.

The chain combines TRBV6-6 with TRBJ1-4; D is ambiguous. The V gene lost 0 bases and the J gene lost 2 bases, with 7 bases spanning the gap. The germline gives CDR1 MNHNY, CDR2 SVGAGI (reference sequence). The CDR3 is made up of 15 amino acids. The CDR3 DNA reads TGTGCCAGCAGTTACTCTTCGGGTACTAATGAAAAACTGTTTTTT. Translated: CASSYSSGTNEKLFF.

This rearrangement joins TRBV4-1 to TRBJ2-7, with D maybe TRBD1 (5 bases). The CDR3 has 17 amino acids. V was clipped by 0 bases and J by 3 bases, with 18 bases between them. The germline V gene has CDR1 MGHRA and CDR2 YSYEKL. As DNA, the CDR3 is TGCGCCAGCAGCCAAGAGGACATGACCACCCCCTACTACGAGCAGTACTTC. Amino acids: CASSQEDMTTPYYEQYF.

This clonotype occurred a few times. The chain has TRBV7-3 and TRBJ2-1; a weak D match, TRBD2 (6 bases). The CDR3 runs to 16 residues. Trimming left V 1 base short and J 3 bases short, with 13 bases between. The V gene's germline CDR1 is SGHTA and CDR2 FQGTGA. In DNA form, the CDR3 reads TGTGCCAGCAGCTTAAGCCCGGGACTGGGCTACAATGAGCAGTTCTTC. Amino acid sequence: CASSLSPGLGYNEQFF.